Following are 12 T cell receptor beta chains from one sample sequenced in a study of blood T cell repertoires in COVID-19 (dated by TCRdb to 2019 to 2021). Receptor libraries were prepared by the immunoSEQ multiplex PCR assay. TCRdb obtained this table from immuneACCESS and retained in-frame rearrangements with V and J assigned. These tables miss some clones; where compared with another copy, unresolved V genes account for less than half of the shortfall, and the remainder is unexplained. The sample table shows roughly 250,000 clones, and around 88% are seen once. More than 2% of the sample lies in the top ten. Sequencing was done on a sample of PBMCs or T cells enriched from blood (not recorded which). The receptors stem from a woman aged 45-59 years who had recovered from COVID-19.

This chain links TRBV27 with TRBJ2-5; 12 nucleotides line up with TRBD2. From germline, CDR1 is MNHEY and CDR2 SMNVEV (reference sequence). V trimming: 1 base; J trimming: 6 bases; junction bases outside the gene matches: 12. This CDR3 has 18 amino acids. The CDR3 region has the DNA TGTGCCAGCAGTTTATTGGGGACACGACTAGCGGGGGAGCAGACCCAGTACTTC. Its translation is CASSLLGTRLAGEQTQYF.

V is TRBV5-4 and J is TRBJ2-7, with TRBD1 identical over 10 bases. Per germline, CDR1 SGHNT and CDR2 YYREEE (reference sequence). V shed 3 bases, J shed 3 bases, and the junction held 6 bases outside the gene matches. The CDR3 extends over 15 amino acids. The CDR3 is CASSSGQGSLYEQYF. For the CDR3, the DNA is TGTGCCAGCAGCTCGGGACAGGGGTCCCTCTACGAGCAGTACTTC.

V is TRBV10-3 and J is TRBJ1-4; no firm D call. V was pared by 4 bases and J by 2 bases, with 11 bases between. CDR3 length: 15 residues. CDR1 is ENHRY, CDR2 SYGVKD, per germline. The DNA for the CDR3 is TGTGCCATCAGTGTAGGAGGATCGACTAATGAAAAACTGTTTTTT. Translating it yields CAISVGGSTNEKLFF.

The chain joins TRBV5-4 to TRBJ2-3; 11 bases are a match to TRBD2. This CDR3 comprises 16 residues. The germline V gene has CDR1 SGHNT and CDR2 YYREEE (reference sequence). Losses at the gene ends were 3 bases for V and 0 bases for J; bases not matched to a gene: 3. CDR3: CASSSSGGISTDTQYF. CDR3 DNA: TGTGCCAGCAGCTCTAGCGGGGGGATTAGCACAGATACGCAGTATTTT. Complete variable domain (other parts from reference TRBV5-4 and TRBJ2-3): ETGVTQSPTHLIKTRGQQVTLRCSSQSGHNTVSWYQQALGQGPQFIFQYYREEENGRGNFPPRFSGLQFPNYSSELNVNALELDDSALYLCASSSSGGISTDTQYFGPGTRLTVL.

The rearrangement joins TRBV27 to TRBJ2-3; possible D gene TRBD2, 5 bases. In germline, CDR1 is MNHEY, CDR2 SMNVEV (reference sequence). V gave up 3 bases and J gave up 0 bases, with 10 bases separating them. The CDR3 covers 15 residues. The CDR3 bases are TGTGCCAGCAGTTTCCAGGCGGGCAGCACAGATACGCAGTATTTT. It specifies CASSFQAGSTDTQYF.

The V gene is TRBV5-1, the J gene TRBJ2-5; 8 nucleotides align to TRBD1. Trimming removed 7 bases from V and 2 bases from J; junction bases left unmatched: 7. Germline V gene data show CDR1 as SGHRS and CDR2 as YFSETQ. The CDR3 covers 14 residues. CDR3 amino acids: CASRDRSWQETQYF. CDR3 coding DNA: TGCGCCAGCCGGGACAGGTCATGGCAAGAGACCCAGTACTTC.

The chain combines TRBV7-9 with TRBJ2-1, with 10 bases identical to TRBD2. The CDR3 consists of 17 residues. Per the germline V gene, CDR1 is SEHNR and CDR2 is FQNEAQ (reference sequence). The ends lost 0 bases at V and 8 bases at J; junction bases unmatched: 10. The CDR3 region is CASSLASLASGGDEQFF. The CDR3 DNA sequence: TGTGCCAGCAGCTTAGCGTCTTTGGCTAGCGGGGGAGATGAGCAGTTCTTC.

This clone has a single count. CDR3 nucleotide sequence: TGTGCCAGCTCCGGACAGGGGGCGGGCGAGCAGTACTTC. Protein product: CASSGQGAGEQYF. This sequence joins TRBV9 and TRBJ2-7; 11 bases line up with TRBD1. V was clipped by 7 bases and J by 6 bases; unmatched bases: 6. Germline CDR1 SGDLS, CDR2 YYNGEE. CDR3 length equals 13 residues.

The chain combines TRBV19 with TRBJ1-5; a weak D match, TRBD1 (5 bases). CDR3 length: 17 amino acids. Germline V lookup: CDR1 LNHDA, CDR2 SQIVND (reference sequence). The V end lost 3 bases, the J end lost 1 base, and 16 bases lay between the germline ends. The CDR3 DNA sequence: TGTGCCAGTAGTATCAAGTTCTGGGGCCGGAGCAATCAGCCCCAGCATTTT. Translating gives CASSIKFWGRSNQPQHF. Based on the CDR3 plus reference TRBV19 and TRBJ1-5, the full variable domain is DGGITQSPKYLFRKEGQNVTLSCEQNLNHDAMYWYRQDPGQGLRLIYYSQIVNDFQKGDIAEGYSVSREKKESFPLTVTSAQKNPTAFYLCASSIKFWGRSNQPQHFGDGTRLSIL.

In this sample, this clone turned up a few times. V is TRBV19 and J is TRBJ2-3; a weak D match, TRBD1 (5 bases). CDR3 length: 17 amino acids. Germline CDR1 and CDR2: LNHDA and SQIVND (reference sequence). The V gene lost 3 bases and the J gene lost 2 bases, with 18 bases spanning the gap. The chain's CDR3 is CASSMSNQGRFTDTQYF. In DNA, the CDR3 is TGTGCCAGTAGTATGTCCAATCAGGGTCGGTTCACAGATACGCAGTATTTT.

This clone is a singleton in its sample. The chain has TRBV7-9 and TRBJ2-7, with 8 nucleotides matching TRBD2. The germline V gene encodes CDR1 SEHNR and CDR2 FQNEAQ (reference sequence). CDR3 length equals 15 residues. The V gene end was trimmed by 2 bases and the J gene end by 5 bases; junction bases not matched to a gene: 8. The CDR3: CASSLTSAGGNEQYF. DNA for the CDR3: TGTGCCAGCAGCTTAACTAGCGCGGGAGGAAACGAGCAGTACTTC.

The chain carries TRBV19 and TRBJ1-4; 7 bases match TRBD1. V shed 6 bases, J shed 5 bases, and the junction held 15 bases outside the gene matches. The CDR3 runs 17 residues. Per germline, CDR1 LNHDA and CDR2 SQIVND (reference sequence). The CDR3 sequence: CASRADRDRSLNEKLFF. The DNA of the CDR3 is TGTGCCAGTAGGGCAGACCGGGACAGATCCCTAAATGAAAAACTGTTTTTT.